Listed here are 3 T cell receptor beta chains from one sample, sequenced in a study of blood T cell repertoires in COVID-19. Profiled with immunoSEQ multiplex PCR; TCRdb holds only in-frame clones, not every one. Here the sample spans more than 250,000 clones, around 83% being singletons. The sequenced sample was peripheral blood. The receptors originated from a woman in her 50s with acute or convalescent COVID-19.

The V and J genes are TRBV29-1 and TRBJ1-2, with 8 bases fitting TRBD1. The CDR3 spans 12 residues. Germline trimming cut 4 bases from V and 2 bases from J; bases unmatched to any gene: 0. The V gene's germline CDR1 is SQVTM and CDR2 ANQGSEA. Here the CDR3 DNA reads TGCAGCGTTGCAGGGGGCAACTATGGCTACACCTTC. Translating gives CSVAGGNYGYTF.

The rearrangement uses TRBV7-2 and TRBJ2-3; D is undetermined. CDR1 and CDR2 (germline): SGHTA, FQGNSA. Trimming pared 5 bases from V and 6 bases from J, leaving 15 bases between. This CDR3 region has 14 residues. This CDR3 is CASSQEVTRDTQYF. The CDR3 nucleotides are TGTGCCAGCAGCCAAGAGGTAACCCGGGATACGCAGTATTTT.

This clone was observed once. The chain is built from TRBV30 and TRBJ2-3; TRBD2 matches at 7 bases. With V trimmed by 3 bases and J by 10 bases, 4 bases remained unmatched. CDR1 and CDR2 from the germline V gene are GTSNPN and SVGIG (reference sequence). The CDR3 consists of 11 residues. The CDR3 is CAWRYGGAQYF. CDR3 bases: TGTGCCTGGAGGTATGGGGGGGCGCAGTATTTT.